Below are 25 T cell receptor beta chains sequenced from a single sample in a study of T cells after yellow fever vaccination. TCRdb re-called the 5' RACE reads through MiXCR, storing one row per CDR3 protein. The data contain 14,000 or so distinct CDR3 sequences, approximately 6.8% of them singletons. The sequenced sample was PBMCs, either bulk or a sorted T-cell subset (CD4+, CD8+, memory, or dextramer-sorted; not recorded which), obtained on the day of the yellow fever booster vaccination. All receptors come from a man aged 18 to 30 who received the YFV17D yellow fever vaccine.

There are many counts of this clonotype. The V and J genes are TRBV12-3 or TRBV12-4 and TRBJ2-3; the match to TRBD2 covers 11 bases. The CDR3 sequence is 17 residues long. After removal of 5 bases from V and 7 bases from J, the junction contained 14 bases not matched to a gene. The CDR3 spells CASSRLLAGGAVNTQYF. The CDR3 DNA is TGTGCCAGCAGTCGCCTCTTAGCGGGGGGGGCTGTAAATACGCAGTATTTT.

This clonotype was counted many times. The chain joins TRBV5-4 to TRBJ2-5; D is undetermined. Germline CDR1 SGHNT, CDR2 YYREEE (reference sequence). Trimming took 1 base from V and 10 from J, leaving 11 bases between them. The CDR3 runs to 12 residues. The CDR3 is CASSLSRSVQYF. DNA for the CDR3: TGTGCCAGCAGCTTGTCCAGGTCGGTCCAGTACTTC.

This clonotype has ten or more counts. The chain links TRBV7-8 to TRBJ1-4; a weak D match, TRBD1 (6 bases). Between the trimmed V and J ends, which lost 7 bases and 3 bases, there was a span of 12 bases. Per germline, CDR1 SGHVS and CDR2 FQNEAQ. There are 14 residues in the CDR3. The CDR3 protein is CASTRDTSNEKLFF. The CDR3 DNA is TGTGCCAGCACCCGGGACACCTCTAATGAAAAACTGTTTTTT.

This clonotype was recorded many times. The gene calls are TRBV10-3 and TRBJ1-2, with D possibly matching TRBD1 (5 bases). This CDR3 has 12 amino acids. The V end was cut by 5 bases, the J end by 2 bases, with 6 bases between. Germline CDR1 is ENHRY and CDR2 is SYGVKD. The CDR3 reads CAISSGNYGYTF. The DNA of the CDR3 is TGTGCCATCAGTTCAGGGAACTATGGCTACACCTTC.

DNA of the CDR3: TGCGCCAGCAGCCCGCAAGGTCGGGTCCAAGAGACCCAGTACTTC. The encoded protein is CASSPQGRVQETQYF. The gene calls are TRBV5-1 and TRBJ2-5; D ambiguous. The CDR3 totals 15 residues. The V gene's germline CDR1 is SGHRS and CDR2 YFSETQ. V was cut by 4 bases and J by 1 base, with 14 bases left in between. Full variable domain (missing parts from reference TRBV5-1 and TRBJ2-5): KAGVTQTPRYLIKTRGQQVTLSCSPISGHRSVSWYQQTPGQGLQFLFEYFSETQRNKGNFPGRFSGRQFSNSRSEMNVSTLELGDSALYLCASSPQGRVQETQYFGPGTRLLVL.

By sample fraction, this clonotype is medium-sized. This chain uses TRBV7-2 with TRBJ2-7; unclear D gene. The V end lost 5 bases, the J end lost 3 bases, and 5 bases lay between the germline ends. CDR1 and CDR2 from the germline V gene are SGHTA and FQGNSA. The CDR3 has 11 amino acids. CDR3 bases: TGTGCCAGCAGCCTACTCTACGAGCAGTACTTC. Encoded protein: CASSLLYEQYF.

This clonotype was seen ten or more times. The chain joins TRBV19 to TRBJ2-3; TRBD2 agrees at 7 bases. The CDR3 extends over 14 amino acids. The junction had 4 bases not matched to a gene; V was cut back by 4 bases and J by 3 bases. Germline V CDR1 and CDR2: LNHDA, SQIVND (reference sequence). CDR3 sequence: CASSRRGWTDTQYF. In nucleotides, the CDR3 is TGTGCCAGTAGTAGGCGGGGGTGGACAGATACGCAGTATTTT.

This clonotype appeared many times. V gene TRBV7-8 combines with J gene TRBJ1-2; D not resolved. Trimming stripped 1 base from V and 0 bases from J, with 6 bases between. This CDR3 region has 14 residues. Germline CDR1 SGHVS, CDR2 FQNEAQ. The CDR3, as DNA: TGTGCCAGCAGCTTAGGGTTTGCTAACTATGGCTACACCTTC. Translating it yields CASSLGFANYGYTF.

This clonotype was seen at least ten times. The chain is built from TRBV12-3 or TRBV12-4 and TRBJ1-2; D is undetermined. The V and J ends lost 6 bases and 5 bases respectively, with 10 bases between them. This CDR3 spans 12 amino acids. The CDR3 loop is CASSPGSYGYTF. DNA of the CDR3: TGTGCCAGCAGCCCGGGATCTTATGGCTACACCTTC.

Details on this clonotype: A junction boundary mismatches the germline segment, possibly from a read error. The V and J genes are TRBV12-3 or TRBV12-4 and TRBJ1-3; D is unresolved. CDR3 length: 13 residues. The CDR3 region has the DNA TGTGCCAGCGTCGACCAGAATGGAAACCCCATAGATTTT. Translation gives CASVDQNGNPIDF.

CDR3 amino acids: CASSLRGLAGPYEQYV. In DNA, the CDR3 is TGTGCCAGCAGCTTAAGGGGACTAGCGGGGCCCTACGAGCAGTACGTC. The chain recombines TRBV7-3 with TRBJ2-7; 13 bases match TRBD2. Germline trimming cut 1 base from V and 2 bases from J; bases unmatched to any gene: 2. Germline V gene data show CDR1 as SGHTA and CDR2 as FQGTGA. This CDR3 spans 16 amino acids.

This clonotype occurred many times. The chain employs TRBV11-3 and TRBJ2-5; 8 bases fit TRBD1. V lost 5 bases and J lost 4; bases outside the gene matches: 9. The CDR3 consists of 15 residues. Germline CDR1 reads SGHNT; CDR2 reads YENEEA. For the CDR3, the DNA is TGTGCCAGCAGCCAAGCCGGACAGGGAGGAGAGACCCAGTACTTC. It codes for CASSQAGQGGETQYF.

This clonotype was observed many times. V gene TRBV6-2 or TRBV6-3 combines with J gene TRBJ2-5; no reliable D call. The germline V gene encodes CDR1 MNHEY and CDR2 SVGEGT. The CDR3 runs 12 residues. The germline V and J ends were trimmed by 2 bases and 5 bases, with 6 bases remaining between them. Here the CDR3 DNA reads TGTGCCAGCAGTTACGTTGGGGAGACCCAGTACTTC. It specifies CASSYVGETQYF.

This clonotype came up many times. This chain links TRBV6-2 or TRBV6-3 with TRBJ2-3, with D possibly being TRBD1 (6 bases). The germline CDR1 and CDR2 sequences are MNHEY and SVGEGT. V shed 10 bases and J shed 1 base, with 9 bases lying between them. The CDR3 spans 12 residues. The chain's CDR3 is CATRTGTDTQYF. In DNA form, the CDR3 reads TGTGCCACCAGGACAGGCACAGATACGCAGTATTTT.

This clonotype has at least ten counts. The chain has TRBV29-1 and TRBJ2-2, with 8 bases matching TRBD1. CDR1 is SQVTM and CDR2 is ANQGSEA in the germline V gene. V lost 7 bases, J lost 7 bases, and 5 bases stayed unmatched. The CDR3 has 12 amino acids. CDR3 region: CSGTGFDGELFF. CDR3 coding DNA: TGCAGCGGGACAGGGTTTGACGGGGAGCTGTTTTTT.

This clonotype appeared many times. Here the CDR3 reads CASSHSGGADTQYF. The CDR3 DNA reads as TGTGCCAGCAGTCATAGCGGGGGGGCAGATACGCAGTATTTT. The chain joins TRBV6-2 or TRBV6-3 to TRBJ2-3, with 11 positions matching TRBD2. The CDR3 runs to 14 residues. The V and J ends lost 5 bases and 4 bases, in that order; junction bases with no gene match: 2. Germline V lookup: CDR1 MNHEY, CDR2 SVGEGT.

This clonotype came up many times. In DNA form, the CDR3 reads TGTGCCAGCAGACTAGCGGGGGGGCCAGAGACCCAGTACTTC. Translating it yields CASRLAGGPETQYF. V and J are TRBV6-5 and TRBJ2-5, with TRBD2 identical over 13 bases. The CDR3 loop spans 14 amino acids. In germline, CDR1 is MNHEY, CDR2 SVGAGI. V trimming: 6 bases; J trimming: 4 bases; junction bases outside the gene matches: 2.

Relative to its sample, this clonotype is medium-sized. The V call is TRBV7-3, the J call TRBJ2-1; 8 nucleotides align to TRBD2. V shed 3 bases, J shed 5 bases, and the junction held 6 bases outside the gene matches. The CDR3 runs to 15 residues. Germline CDR1 reads SGHTA; CDR2 reads FQGTGA. The CDR3 sequence: CASSLIGGAHNEQFF. For the CDR3, the DNA is TGTGCCAGCAGCTTGATCGGGGGGGCCCACAATGAGCAGTTCTTC. The whole variable domain, remainder taken from reference TRBV7-3 and TRBJ2-1, is GAGVSQTPSNKVTEKGKYVELRCDPISGHTALYWYRQSLGQGPEFLIYFQGTGAADDSGLPNDRFFAVRPEGSVSTLKIQRTERGDSAVYLCASSLIGGAHNEQFFGPGTRLTVL.

This clonotype is classed as medium-sized. CDR3 protein: CASSTRDSGTNTGELFF. The CDR3 nucleotides read TGTGCCAGCAGTACGAGGGACAGCGGAACTAACACCGGGGAGCTGTTTTTT. This chain uses TRBV27 with TRBJ2-2; 7 nucleotides match TRBD1. CDR1 and CDR2 from the germline V gene are MNHEY and SMNVEV (reference sequence). Germline trimming cut 5 bases from V and 2 bases from J; bases unmatched to any gene: 11. The length of the CDR3 is 17 residues.

This clonotype came up many times. V gene TRBV7-9 combines with J gene TRBJ2-3, with 8 positions matching TRBD1. The CDR3 sequence is 14 residues long. V dropped 7 bases and J dropped 5; count of bases not matched to a gene: 8. Germline-derived CDR1 and CDR2 are SEHNR and FQNEAQ (reference sequence). CDR3 coding DNA: TGTGCCAGCATCCCGACAGGGGAAGAAGATACGCAGTATTTT. Translating it yields CASIPTGEEDTQYF. Full variable domain (missing parts from reference TRBV7-9 and TRBJ2-3): DTGVSQNPRHKITKRGQNVTFRCDPISEHNRLYWYRQTLGQGPEFLTYFQNEAQLEKSRLLSDRFSAERPKGSFSTLEIQRTEQGDSAMYLCASIPTGEEDTQYFGPGTRLTVL.

This clonotype was found many times. The chain carries TRBV30 and TRBJ2-5, with D maybe TRBD1 (5 bases). V lost 8 bases, J lost 2 bases, and 18 bases lay in between. CDR3 length: 14 residues. Germline CDR1 and CDR2: GTSNPN and SVGIG (reference sequence). The CDR3 protein is CAAHPGQGQETQYF. The DNA of the CDR3 is TGTGCCGCGCACCCGGGCCAGGGACAAGAGACCCAGTACTTC.

There are many counts of this clonotype. The chain is built from TRBV20-1 and TRBJ2-5; TRBD2 agrees at 7 bases. The length of the CDR3 is 16 residues. V lost 0 bases to trimming and J lost 9 bases; unmatched junction nucleotides: 16. Germline V CDR1 and CDR2: DFQATT, SNEGSKA (reference sequence). The CDR3 is CSARDRVAGTPVAQYF. The CDR3 DNA follows: TGCAGTGCTAGAGATCGGGTAGCGGGCACTCCCGTGGCCCAGTACTTC.

This clonotype was observed at least ten times. This sequence joins TRBV20-1 and TRBJ1-1; D uncertain. The CDR3 is 11 amino acids. In germline, CDR1 is DFQATT, CDR2 SNEGSKA (reference sequence). V was pared by 3 bases and J by 11 bases, with 13 bases between. CDR3 sequence reads: CSARTQARAFF. The CDR3 region has the DNA TGCAGTGCTAGGACTCAGGCCCGGGCTTTCTTT.

This clonotype was counted many times. The CDR3 sequence: CSAGDRGVGYGYTF. Written as DNA, the CDR3 is TGCAGTGCTGGCGACAGGGGTGTCGGCTATGGCTACACCTTC. This chain links TRBV20-1 with TRBJ1-2; 8 bases map to TRBD1. From germline, CDR1 is DFQATT and CDR2 SNEGSKA (reference sequence). The CDR3 consists of 14 residues. After removal of 5 bases from V and 4 bases from J, the junction contained 9 bases not matched to a gene.

This clonotype was observed at least ten times. J is TRBJ1-1 and V is TRBV9, with 10 bases that match TRBD1. Per germline, CDR1 SGDLS and CDR2 YYNGEE. Trimming at V came to 0 bases and at J to 3 bases, leaving 5 bases not matched to a gene. The CDR3 is 16 residues long. The CDR3 sequence is CASSVEDRGWDTEAFF. The CDR3 region has the DNA TGTGCCAGCAGCGTAGAGGACAGGGGGTGGGACACTGAAGCTTTCTTT.